The TCR beta chain described here comes from a study of T cells in Graves' hyperthyroidism and ophthalmopathy. There are many counts of this clonotype. Its antigen is still unknown. Study outcomes and limitations: Among thyroid clonotypes expanded above 0.001, most also appeared in blood.

This CDR3 region has 15 residues. Germline assignment: CDR1 KGHSH and CDR2 LQKENI. Losses at the gene ends were 3 bases for V and 7 bases for J; bases not matched to a gene: 2. In patients aged 18 to 65, hyperthyroidism was newly diagnosed, with duration under 2 months. The study collected blood at first hyperthyroidism diagnosis, before any ophthalmopathy symptoms arose. Using RNA transcripts as the source, TCR beta CDR3 regions were amplified. A set of HTBI primers served as the primers for a first-round RT-PCR of the TCR CDR3. MiXCR, run by TCRdb on the multiplex PCR reads, gives a single entry per CDR3 protein. Of about 360,000 distinct CDR3 sequences in the sample, 15% to 18% were seen once.

The chain is built from TRBV18 and TRBJ2-3; 15 nucleotides line up with TRBD2. The sequencing input was blood. The sequence derives from a young woman with Graves' hyperthyroidism that later progressed to Graves' ophthalmopathy. CDR3 DNA: TGTGCCAGCTCACCGGGGACTAGCGGGAGGAATACGCAGTATTTT. Protein sequence: CASSPGTSGRNTQYF.